This passage covers 6 T cell receptor beta chains from one sample sequenced in a study of Ad26.COV2.S vaccination and SARS-CoV-2 variants (dated by TCRdb to about 2021). This specimen's treatment or condition label, per the study, means: around 19 received Ad26.COV2.S at low or high dose, single or two shots; 5 received placebo; per-sample allocation not given. For vaccine and placebo recipients, the sequenced repertoires came from samples collected on day 63 after the first injection. Libraries came from the immunoSEQ multiplex PCR assay. TCRdb mirrors the immuneACCESS table, restricted to in-frame sequences. Some clones are absent from its copies; in checked studies, under half trace to an unresolved V gene, and the reason for the others is unknown. This sample has fewer than 900,000 clones in its table, and 89% of those were observed once. The ten largest clones add up to approximately 1.5% of the sample.

The input for sequencing was peripheral blood, taken in a trial of Ad26.COV2.S vaccine versus placebo. These receptor sequences come from a person between 18 and 65 years old who received the Ad26.COV2.S COVID-19 vaccine or a placebo.

This clone was picked up one time. The V gene is TRBV27, the J gene TRBJ1-3; D ambiguous. With 6 bases removed from V and 0 bases from J, the gap between germline ends came to 6 bases. Germline values: CDR1 MNHEY, CDR2 SMNVEV (reference sequence). The CDR3 sequence is 13 residues long. As DNA, the CDR3 is TGTGCCAGCAGACATGTCTCTGGAAACACCATATATTTT. This gives the protein CASRHVSGNTIYF.

The chain recombines TRBV27 with TRBJ1-6; D gene ambiguous. CDR1 MNHEY and CDR2 SMNVEV come from the germline V gene (reference sequence). V was cut by 3 bases and J by 6 bases, with 12 bases left in between. The CDR3 contains 15 residues. DNA of the CDR3: TGTGCCAGCAGTTTTGAAGGGCATCGTAATTCACCCCTCCACTTT. This gives the protein CASSFEGHRNSPLHF.

V gene TRBV3-1 (or the pseudogene TRBV3-2) combines with J gene TRBJ1-2; a possible D gene is TRBD1 (5 bases). This CDR3 region has 13 residues. The V end was cut by 6 bases, the J end by 8 bases, with 16 bases between. Germline loops: CDR1 LGHDT, CDR2 YNNKEL (reference sequence). CDR3 DNA: TGTGCCAGCAGTCCCGGGACTATCGGCGGCTACACCTTC. It yields the protein CASSPGTIGGYTF.

The rearrangement links TRBV18 to TRBJ1-2, with 8 bases aligning to TRBD1. Losses at the gene ends were 5 bases for V and 4 bases for J; bases not matched to a gene: 9. This CDR3 contains 15 residues. Germline lookup yields CDR1 KGHSH and CDR2 LQKENI. The CDR3 sequence: CASSSGQGPFYGYTF. The CDR3 bases are TGTGCCAGCTCAAGCGGACAGGGCCCTTTCTATGGCTACACCTTC.

This chain links TRBV20-1 with TRBJ2-7; 10 positions match TRBD1. From germline, CDR1 is DFQATT and CDR2 SNEGSKA (reference sequence). CDR3 length: 11 residues. The junction had 9 bases not matched to a gene; V was cut back by 6 bases and J by 13 bases. The CDR3 DNA follows: TGCAGTGCGGGCGTGGGGACAGGGGTTTACTTC. It yields the protein CSAGVGTGVYF.

The chain recombines TRBV27 with TRBJ2-1; TRBD2 matches 13 bases. Trimming cost V 5 bases and J 6 bases; bases outside gene matches: 7. This CDR3 spans 16 amino acids. Germline assignment: CDR1 MNHEY and CDR2 SMNVEV (reference sequence). The CDR3: CASSTRTSGSANEQFF. The CDR3 DNA reads TGTGCCAGCAGTACCCGGACTAGCGGGAGCGCCAATGAGCAGTTCTTC.